The rows below give T cell receptor beta chains drawn from one sample of a study of T cell responses to AZD1222 COVID-19 vaccine. Assay used: immunoSEQ multiplex PCR; TCRdb lists only in-frame clones, some missing. The sample includes fewer than 110,000 clones, approximately 89% of them seen just once. This specimen was peripheral blood, taken on day 0 of AZD1222 vaccination. These receptor sequences come from an adult in good health. CDR3s include the opening cysteine and the closing phenylalanine or tryptophan. A D gene is named only where the DNA matches it firmly. The listing skips clone size in some rows; elsewhere it reads once, few, many or a size class.

>-|TRBV6-5|TRBJ2-4|TRBD1
TGTGCCAGCAGGCGGACAGGGGCAGACATTCAGTACTTC
CASRRTGADIQYF
>-|TRBV5-6|TRBJ2-1|-
TGTGCCAGCAGCTTGGGCGGCGGAGGGCCCTACAATGAGCAGTTCTTC
CASSLGGGGPYNEQFF
>-|TRBV13|TRBJ1-5|-
TGTGCCAGCAGCCTTGGAGGGGACGCCGGATCGCCCCAGCATTTT
CASSLGGDAGSPQHF
>-|TRBV6-5|TRBJ1-1|TRBD1
TGTGCCAGCACCTCAGACAGGGGGGGCACTGAAGCTTTCTTT
CASTSDRGGTEAFF
>-|TRBV2|TRBJ1-3|TRBD1
TGTGCCAGCAGTGAAGTCCGGGACAGGCAAAGCCGCTCTGGAAACACCATATATTTT
CASSEVRDRQSRSGNTIYF
>-|TRBV7-9|TRBJ2-7|-
TGTGCCAGCAGCTCTGACAGGCTAAATTATTACGAGCAGTACTTC
CASSSDRLNYYEQYF
>-|TRBV28|TRBJ2-1|-
TGTGCCAGCAGAACGCTTCGACAGGTTGAGCAGTTCTTC
CASRTLRQVEQFF
>once|TRBV3-1/TRBV3-2|TRBJ2-3|TRBD2
TGTGCCAGCAGCCGGACTAGCGGGGGTCCTGAGGCAGATACGCAGTATTTT
CASSRTSGGPEADTQYF
>-|TRBV7-7|TRBJ2-2|-
TGTGCTAGCAGCTTAGGAGAGGAAGCCACCGGGGAGCTGTTTTTT
CASSLGEEATGELFF
>once|TRBV11-2|TRBJ2-7|-
TGTGCCAGCAGCTTAGATCGGTCGGGTGAGCAGTACTTC
CASSLDRSGEQYF
>-|TRBV9|TRBJ2-1|TRBD2
TGTGCCAGCAGCGTATCGGCTAGCGGGGGGATGCGGTCGGGCAATGAGCAGTTCTTC
CASSVSASGGMRSGNEQFF
>-|TRBV4-3|TRBJ2-1|TRBD1
TGCGCCAGCAGCCAAACAGGGGTAGCCTCCTACAATGAGCAGTTCTTC
CASSQTGVASYNEQFF
>once|TRBV7-3|TRBJ2-1|-
TGTGCCAGCAGCTTAACGGGTAGCGGACGTTACAATGAGCAGTTCTTC
CASSLTGSGRYNEQFF
>-|TRBV21-1|TRBJ1-4|-
TGTGCCAGCAGCTCTCTATGGGTTGAAAAACTGTTTTTT
CASSSLWVEKLFF